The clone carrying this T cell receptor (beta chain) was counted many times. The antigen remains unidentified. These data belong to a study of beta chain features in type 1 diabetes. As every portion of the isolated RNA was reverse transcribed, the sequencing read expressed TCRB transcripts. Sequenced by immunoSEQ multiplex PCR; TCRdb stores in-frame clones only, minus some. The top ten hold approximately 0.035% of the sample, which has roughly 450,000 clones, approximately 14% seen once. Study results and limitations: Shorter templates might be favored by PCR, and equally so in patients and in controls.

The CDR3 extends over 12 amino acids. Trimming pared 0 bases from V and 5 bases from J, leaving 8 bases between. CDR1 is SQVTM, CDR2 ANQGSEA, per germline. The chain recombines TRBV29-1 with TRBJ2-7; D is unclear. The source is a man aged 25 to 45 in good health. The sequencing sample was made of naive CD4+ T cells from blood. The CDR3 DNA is TGCAGCGTTGAAGACCTCCCCAACGAGCAGTACTTC. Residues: CSVEDLPNEQYF.